This T cell receptor beta chain was profiled in a study of blood T cell repertoires in COVID-19. Which cohort a participant joined came from the clinical history participants gave. The recovered donors of Cohort 3 showed two negative PCRs, clearance, or symptom resolution. With V trimmed by 7 bases and J by 3 bases, 5 bases remained unmatched. The CDR3 is made up of 13 amino acids. Germline-derived CDR1 and CDR2 are LNHDA and SQIVND (reference sequence). The protocol was immunoSEQ multiplex PCR, while the TCRdb copy is restricted to in-frame clones and leaves out a portion. Here the sample spans roughly 190,000 clones, about nine tenths being singletons.

The specimen sequenced was PBMCs or T cells enriched from blood (not recorded which). The TCR originated in a young woman who had recovered from COVID-19. The rearrangement uses TRBV19 and TRBJ2-7, with 8 nucleotides matching TRBD1. The CDR3, as DNA: TGTGCCAGTATAGGACAGGGTCGCTACGAGCAGTACTTC. It translates to CASIGQGRYEQYF.